This T cell receptor (beta chain) appears in the sequencing data of a study of cytomegalovirus exposure and HLA in healthy donors. PCR involved 60 Vbeta and 13 Jbeta primers. Assay: immunoSEQ multiplex PCR; the TCRdb copy retains only in-frame clones and omits some. The listing contains more than 40,000 clones. Germline assignment: CDR1 MNHEY and CDR2 SMNVEV (reference sequence). The V gene end was trimmed by 7 bases and the J gene end by 0 bases; junction bases not matched to a gene: 6. The CDR3 is made up of 14 amino acids. The material sequenced was PBMCs. The genes are TRBV27 and TRBJ2-7, with 7 bases aligning to TRBD1. The source of this sequence is a female donor in good health and CMV-seronegative. The CDR3: CASKAAGGSYEQYF. The CDR3 nucleotides are TGTGCCAGCAAAGCAGCAGGGGGCTCCTACGAGCAGTACTTC.